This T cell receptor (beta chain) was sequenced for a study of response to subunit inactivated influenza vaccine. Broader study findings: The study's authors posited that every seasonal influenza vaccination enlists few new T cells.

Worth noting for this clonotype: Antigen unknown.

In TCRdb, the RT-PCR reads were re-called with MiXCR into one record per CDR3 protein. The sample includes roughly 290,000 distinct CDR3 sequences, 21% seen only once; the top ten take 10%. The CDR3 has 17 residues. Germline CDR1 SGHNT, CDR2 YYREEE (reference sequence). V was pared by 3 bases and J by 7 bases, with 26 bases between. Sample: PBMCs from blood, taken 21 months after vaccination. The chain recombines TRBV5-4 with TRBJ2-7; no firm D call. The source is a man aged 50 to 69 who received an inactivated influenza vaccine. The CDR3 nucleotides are TGTGCCAGCAGCTCCTCCCCCAAGTGGGCCCAGGTATGGGAGCAGTACTTC. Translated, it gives CASSSSPKWAQVWEQYF.